This T cell receptor (beta chain) was sequenced during a study of post-analysis software for immune sequencing data. Study at large: Recorded subtypes: relapsing-remitting, secondary progressive, progressive-relapsing; some patients unannotated.

With respect to this clonotype: Its cognate antigen is unknown.

Study findings and constraints: About five TRBV segments were more frequent in patients than controls; TRBV5-6, TRBV5-1 and TRBV20-1 belonged to this group. The study found significantly lower normalized Chao1 diversity in multiple sclerosis patients than in controls.

The germline V gene has CDR1 WNHNN and CDR2 SYGVQD (reference sequence). The V and J ends lost 5 bases and 4 bases, in that order; junction bases with no gene match: 3. The CDR3 covers 14 residues. TCR beta libraries were prepared from cDNA with unique molecular identifiers. TCRdb passed the PCR reads through MiXCR, listing each CDR3 protein once. The sample has 400,000 to 500,000 distinct CDR3 sequences; 39% are singletons. The chain is built from TRBV10-1 and TRBJ1-1, with 11 bases identical to TRBD1. The clonotype was recovered from a girl under 10 years old with multiple sclerosis. Sequenced sample: blood. CDR3 in amino acids: CASSWDRGITEAFF. The DNA for the CDR3 is TGCGCCAGCAGTTGGGACAGGGGGATCACTGAAGCTTTCTTT.